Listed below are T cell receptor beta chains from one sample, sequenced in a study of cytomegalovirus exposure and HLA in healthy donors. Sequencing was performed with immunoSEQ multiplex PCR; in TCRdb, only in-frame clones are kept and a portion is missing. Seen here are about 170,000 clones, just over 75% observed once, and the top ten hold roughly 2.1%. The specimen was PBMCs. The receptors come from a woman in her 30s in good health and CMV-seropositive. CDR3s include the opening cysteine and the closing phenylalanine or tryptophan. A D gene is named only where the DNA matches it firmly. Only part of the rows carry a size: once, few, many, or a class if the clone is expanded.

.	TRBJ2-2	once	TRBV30	CAWSAMGLNTGELFF	TGTGCCTGGAGTGCGATGGGACTTAACACCGGGGAGCTGTTTTTT
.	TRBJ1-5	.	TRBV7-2	CASSLDAGGNQPQHF	TGTGCCAGCAGCCTCGACGCAGGTGGCAATCAGCCCCAGCATTTT
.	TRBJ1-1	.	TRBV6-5	CASSYTAGTEAFF	TGTGCCAGCAGTTATACGGCGGGTACTGAAGCTTTCTTT
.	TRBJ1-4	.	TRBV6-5	CASSSGGFRNEKLFF	TGTGCCAGCAGTTCCGGGGGGTTTCGAAATGAAAAACTGTTTTTT
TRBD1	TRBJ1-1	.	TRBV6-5	CASTADRDTEAFF	TGTGCCAGCACCGCGGACAGGGATACTGAAGCTTTCTTT
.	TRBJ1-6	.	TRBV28	CASSLQDSPLHF	TGTGCCAGCAGTTTACAGGATTCACCCCTCCACTTT
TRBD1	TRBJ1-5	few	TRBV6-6	CASSYSKDRDRPQHF	TGTGCCAGCAGTTACTCGAAGGACAGGGATAGGCCCCAGCATTTT
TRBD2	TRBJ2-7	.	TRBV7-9	CASSGTSGRAVYEQYF	TGTGCCAGCAGCGGAACTAGCGGGAGGGCCGTTTACGAGCAGTACTTC
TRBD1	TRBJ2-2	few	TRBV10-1	CATSSGGHTGELFF	TGCGCCACTTCCTCAGGGGGCCACACCGGGGAGCTGTTTTTT
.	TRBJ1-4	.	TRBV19	CASSITESLATNEKLFF	TGTGCCAGTAGTATAACCGAGTCTTTGGCAACTAATGAAAAACTGTTTTTT
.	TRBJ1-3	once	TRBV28	CASSENYREGENTIYF	TGTGCCAGCAGTGAGAACTACAGGGAAGGGGAAAACACCATATATTTT
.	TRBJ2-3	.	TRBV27	CASSFFGTDTQYF	TGTGCCAGCAGTTTTTTCGGTACAGATACGCAGTATTTT
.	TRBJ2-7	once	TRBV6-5	CASSYPWEPYEQYF	TGTGCCAGCAGTTATCCTTGGGAGCCCTACGAGCAGTACTTC
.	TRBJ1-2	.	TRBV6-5	CASRPHGNYGYTF	TGTGCCAGCAGGCCACATGGTAACTATGGCTACACCTTC
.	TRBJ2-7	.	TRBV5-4	CASSDPRVHEQYF	TGTGCCAGCAGCGACCCGCGGGTCCACGAGCAGTACTTC
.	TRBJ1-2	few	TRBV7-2	CASSYRGNYGYTF	TGTGCCAGCAGCTATAGGGGCAACTATGGCTACACCTTC
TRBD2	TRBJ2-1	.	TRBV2	CASSEALRGGSDEQFF	TGTGCCAGCAGTGAAGCGCTCCGGGGGGGCAGCGATGAGCAGTTCTTC
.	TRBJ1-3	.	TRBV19	CASTEGRTPSGSGNTIYF	TGTGCCAGTACTGAAGGGAGGACTCCAAGCGGCTCTGGAAACACCATATATTTT
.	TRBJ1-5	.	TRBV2	CASRLQHQPQHF	TGTGCCAGCAGGTTACAGCATCAGCCCCAGCATTTT
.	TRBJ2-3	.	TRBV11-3	CASSLQGRSTDTQYF	TGTGCCAGCAGTTTACAGGGCCGGAGCACAGATACGCAGTATTTT
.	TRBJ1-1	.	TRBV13	CASSLERMNTEAFF	TGTGCCAGCAGCTTGGAGAGGATGAACACTGAAGCTTTCTTT
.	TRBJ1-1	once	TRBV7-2	CASSLRRQGNTEAFF	TGTGCCAGCAGCTTAAGGCGGCAGGGGAACACTGAAGCTTTCTTT
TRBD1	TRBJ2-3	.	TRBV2	CASREPGQDTDTQYF	TGTGCCAGCAGAGAGCCGGGACAGGACACAGATACGCAGTATTTT
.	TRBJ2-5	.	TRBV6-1	CASSEVWGRGGQETQYF	TGTGCCAGCAGTGAAGTCTGGGGTCGTGGGGGGCAAGAGACCCAGTACTTC
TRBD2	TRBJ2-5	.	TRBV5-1	CASSLDTSGRGETQYF	TGCGCCAGCAGCTTGGATACTAGCGGGAGGGGGGAGACCCAGTACTTC
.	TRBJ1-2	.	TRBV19	CAGLGGDGYTF	TGTGCCGGACTAGGAGGGGATGGCTACACCTTC
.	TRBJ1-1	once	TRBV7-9	CASSFQGAGFGDTEAFF	TGTGCCAGCAGCTTTCAAGGGGCTGGTTTTGGGGACACTGAAGCTTTCTTT
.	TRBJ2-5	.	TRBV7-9	CASSHREWALGETQYF	TGTGCCAGCAGCCACAGGGAGTGGGCTTTGGGGGAGACCCAGTACTTC
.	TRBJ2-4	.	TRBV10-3	CAISPLGQQSSNIQYF	TGTGCCATCAGCCCCTTAGGACAGCAGAGTTCAAACATTCAGTACTTC
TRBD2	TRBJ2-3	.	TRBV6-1	CASPLGRALTDTQYF	TGTGCCAGCCCCCTAGGGAGGGCCCTCACAGATACGCAGTATTTT
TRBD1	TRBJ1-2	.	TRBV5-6	CASSLGIDRGGYTF	TGTGCCAGCAGCTTGGGGATAGACAGGGGTGGCTACACCTTC
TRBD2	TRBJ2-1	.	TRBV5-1	CASSWTSGIYNEQFF	TGCGCCAGCAGCTGGACTAGCGGGATATACAATGAGCAGTTCTTC
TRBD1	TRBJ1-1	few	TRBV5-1	CASSMTGGNTEAFF	TGCGCCAGCAGCATGACAGGGGGTAACACTGAAGCTTTCTTT
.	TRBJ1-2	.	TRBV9	CASSAGTPWSGGYTF	TGTGCCAGCAGCGCCGGGACACCATGGAGTGGTGGCTACACCTTC
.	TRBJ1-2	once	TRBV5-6	CASSLAQSGYTF	TGTGCCAGCAGCTTGGCACAGTCGGGCTACACCTTC
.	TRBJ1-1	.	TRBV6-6	CASTPILQVNTEAFF	TGTGCCAGCACCCCAATACTTCAGGTGAACACTGAAGCTTTCTTT
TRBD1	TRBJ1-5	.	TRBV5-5	CASSLLTGEGNQPQHF	TGTGCCAGCAGCTTACTAACAGGGGAGGGCAATCAGCCCCAGCATTTT
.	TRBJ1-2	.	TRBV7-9	CASSFSQDYGYTF	TGTGCCAGCAGCTTTTCCCAGGACTATGGCTACACCTTC
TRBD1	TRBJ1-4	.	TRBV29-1	CSATGATNEKLFF	TGCAGCGCGACAGGGGCCACTAATGAAAAACTGTTTTTT
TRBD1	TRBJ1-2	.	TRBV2	CARKEGQGIGYGYTF	TGTGCCAGGAAGGAGGGACAGGGCATTGGCTATGGCTACACCTTC
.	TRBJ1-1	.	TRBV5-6	CASSLYSRNTEAFF	TGTGCCAGCAGCTTGTACAGCCGAAACACTGAAGCTTTCTTT
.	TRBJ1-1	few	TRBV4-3	CASSLEGGNTEAFF	TGCGCCAGCAGCCTGGAGGGCGGGAACACTGAAGCTTTCTTT